Each of the 14 T cell receptor beta chains below was sequenced from the same sample in a study of T-cell reconstitution after alpha-beta-depleted transplantation in children. During its preparation, the TCRbeta library received unique molecular identifiers. Via MiXCR, TCRdb re-called the PCR reads, giving one row per CDR3 protein. Of 100,000 or so distinct CDR3 sequences in the sample, 15% were seen once. The source was PBMCs, mostly from graft donor cells, collected 180 days after TCRalphabeta/CD19-depleted stem cell transplant. These receptors originate from a male patient under 10 years old who had a stem cell transplant for acute lymphoblastic leukemia, so the T cells may come from the graft donor.

In its sample, this clonotype was seen a few times. V is TRBV25-1 and J is TRBJ2-2; D gene ambiguous. V was cut by 11 bases and J by 0 bases, with 10 bases left in between. This CDR3 is 13 amino acids long. Per the germline V gene, CDR1 is MGHDK and CDR2 is SYGVNS. Here the CDR3 reads CAGSTANTGELFF. As DNA, the CDR3 is TGTGCCGGCTCTACAGCGAACACCGGGGAGCTGTTTTTT. Using reference TRBV25-1 and TRBJ2-2 for the parts outside the CDR3, the full variable domain is EADIYQTPRYLVIGTGKKITLECSQTMGHDKMYWYQQDPGMELHLIHYSYGVNSTEKGDLSSESTVSRIRTEHFPLTLESARPSHTSQYLCAGSTANTGELFFGEGSRLTVL.

This clonotype was detected a few times. V is TRBV20-1 and J is TRBJ2-2; D gene ambiguous. V was cut by 3 bases and J by 0 bases, with 8 bases left in between. The CDR3 is 14 amino acids. Germline assignment: CDR1 DFQATT and CDR2 SNEGSKA (reference sequence). DNA for the CDR3: TGCAGTGCTAGCGCAGGCCCGAACACCGGGGAGCTGTTTTTT. Its translation is CSASAGPNTGELFF.

This clonotype was seen only a few times. The gene calls are TRBV20-1 and TRBJ2-1; weak D call: TRBD2 (6 bases). The V gene lost 0 bases and the J gene lost 6 bases, with 9 bases spanning the gap. CDR3 size: 13 residues. Germline V gene lookup returns CDR1 DFQATT and CDR2 SNEGSKA (reference sequence). CDR3 DNA: TGCAGTGCTAGAGAGCGGGGAGGCAATGAGCAGTTCTTC. This gives the protein CSARERGGNEQFF.

CDR3: CASIDGLSPEAFF. Here the CDR3 DNA reads TGTGCCAGCATCGACGGGCTCTCCCCTGAAGCTTTCTTT. The chain links TRBV6-2 or TRBV6-3 to TRBJ1-1, with D unclear. V lost 7 bases and J 6 bases, leaving 15 bases between the germline ends. Germline lookup yields CDR1 MNHEY and CDR2 SVGEGT. The CDR3 length is 13 residues.

In its sample, this clonotype was seen many times. V is TRBV7-9 and J is TRBJ2-7; the D gene is possibly TRBD1 (6 bases). The CDR3 has 16 residues. Trimming shortened V by 1 base and J by 0 bases, and 13 bases separated the two germline ends. CDR1 SEHNR and CDR2 FQNEAQ come from the germline V gene (reference sequence). The CDR3: CASSLVDRTSSYEQYF. CDR3 bases: TGTGCCAGCAGCTTAGTTGACAGGACCAGCTCCTACGAGCAGTACTTC.

Notes on this clonotype: This may come from a read error, since a much larger clone is one base off. The rearrangement links TRBV5-1 to TRBJ2-2, with D perhaps assigned TRBD1 or TRBD2 (5 bases each). From germline, CDR1 is SGHRS and CDR2 YFSETQ. This CDR3 region has 16 residues. CDR3 bases: TGCGCCAGCAGGACGCTCCGCACCACGAACACCGGGGACCTGTTTTTT. Protein product: CASRTLRTTNTGDLFF.

This clonotype was counted at least ten times. The genes are TRBV7-2 and TRBJ2-7; D gene uncertain. Trimming took off 5 bases at V and 9 bases at J, with 14 bases between the two ends. CDR3 length equals 12 residues. In germline, CDR1 is SGHTA, CDR2 FQGNSA. CDR3 in DNA: TGTGCCAGCAGCCAGGACCTCCTAGTGCAGTACTTC. It yields the protein CASSQDLLVQYF.

This clonotype came up a few times. The chain joins TRBV5-1 to TRBJ2-7; D is unresolved. Trimming took 1 base from V and 2 from J, leaving 7 bases between them. The germline V gene has CDR1 SGHRS and CDR2 YFSETQ. The CDR3 has 13 amino acids. CDR3 sequence (DNA): TGCGCCAGCAGCTTGCAGGTAACCTACGAGCAGTACTTC. Protein product: CASSLQVTYEQYF.

The V gene is TRBV19, the J gene TRBJ1-5; 8 bases are a match to TRBD1. With 2 bases clipped from V and 1 base from J, the junction kept 7 bases outside the gene matches. Germline V gives CDR1 LNHDA, CDR2 SQIVND (reference sequence). The CDR3 sequence is 17 residues long. In nucleotides, the CDR3 is TGTGCCAGTAGTATAAATCTGAGGACAGGGAGCAATCAGCCCCAGCATTTT. Its translation: CASSINLRTGSNQPQHF. Full variable domain (rest looked up from reference TRBV19 and TRBJ1-5): DGGITQSPKYLFRKEGQNVTLSCEQNLNHDAMYWYRQDPGQGLRLIYYSQIVNDFQKGDIAEGYSVSREKKESFPLTVTSAQKNPTAFYLCASSINLRTGSNQPQHFGDGTRLSIL.

The sample holds a few counts of this clonotype. The chain joins TRBV4-2 to TRBJ1-4; D remains ambiguous. Per the germline V gene, CDR1 is LGHNA and CDR2 is YNFKEQ. This CDR3 has 15 amino acids. The V and J ends lost 0 bases and 5 bases respectively, with 10 bases between them. CDR3 protein: CASSQEGGLNEKLFF. The CDR3 DNA sequence: TGTGCCAGCAGCCAAGAGGGAGGGCTCAATGAAAAACTGTTTTTT.

This clonotype was observed a handful of times. The V gene is TRBV7-9, the J gene TRBJ2-3, with D possibly matching TRBD1 (5 bases). Germline CDR1 reads SEHNR; CDR2 reads FQNEAQ (reference sequence). The CDR3 length is 15 residues. Between the trimmed V and J ends, which lost 5 bases and 5 bases, there was a span of 17 bases. CDR3 bases: TGTGCCAGCAGCCAGATACAGGCTCAGGGAGATACGCAGTATTTT. Translating gives CASSQIQAQGDTQYF. The complete variable domain, with remaining parts taken from reference TRBV7-9 and TRBJ2-3, reads DTGVSQNPRHKITKRGQNVTFRCDPISEHNRLYWYRQTLGQGPEFLTYFQNEAQLEKSRLLSDRFSAERPKGSFSTLEIQRTEQGDSAMYLCASSQIQAQGDTQYFGPGTRLTVL.

This clonotype was seen repeatedly, ten times or more. V is TRBV7-6 and J is TRBJ2-5; no reliable D call. V shed 0 bases and J shed 6 bases, with 8 bases lying between them. CDR3 length: 13 residues. Germline CDR1 and CDR2: SGHVS and FNYEAQ. The CDR3 DNA reads TGTGCCAGCAGCTTAGCGGACGTCCAGACCCAGTACTTC. This sequence encodes CASSLADVQTQYF.

This clonotype was counted only a few times. CDR3 sequence reads: CASGSTGQETQYF. CDR3 DNA sequence: TGTGCCAGCGGATCGACAGGGCAAGAGACCCAGTACTTC. The chain combines TRBV12-3 or TRBV12-4 with TRBJ2-5; 7 bases agree with TRBD1. V lost 8 bases to trimming and J lost 2 bases; unmatched junction nucleotides: 5. The length of the CDR3 is 13 residues.

This chain uses TRBV28 with TRBJ1-1, with 9 bases identical to TRBD1. V shed 10 bases, J shed 5 bases, and the junction held 11 bases outside the gene matches. The CDR3 spans 14 residues. The germline CDR1 and CDR2 sequences are MDHEN and SYDVKM. The CDR3 bases are TGTGCCACCTTGGCCGGGGACAGGGTAACTGAAGCTTTCTTT. Protein product: CATLAGDRVTEAFF.